This T cell receptor (beta chain) was recorded in a study of blood T cell repertoires in COVID-19. For the study at large: Material from acute and convalescent COVID-19 was sourced from the United States, Italy and Spain.

Germline CDR1 WSHSY, CDR2 SAAADI. The V gene lost 3 bases and the J gene lost 7 bases, with 7 bases spanning the gap. The CDR3 loop spans 12 amino acids. In its sample, this clone was seen once. Study processing details: For nucleated cells, counts were estimated from reference gene primer amplification. Some clones are missing from TCRdb's copy, which holds only in-frame ones; the method was immunoSEQ multiplex PCR. V, J and clone size derive from that table, while D and trimming were established from the DNA sequence. Of 100,000 to 150,000 clones listed, approximately 87% are singletons. J is TRBJ1-5 and V is TRBV10-2; D uncertain. Sequencing was performed on peripheral blood. The clonotype comes from a man aged 55 to 70 with acute or convalescent COVID-19. The CDR3: CASSDSSQPQHF. The CDR3 nucleotides are TGCGCCAGCAGTGATAGTTCCCAGCCCCAGCATTTT.